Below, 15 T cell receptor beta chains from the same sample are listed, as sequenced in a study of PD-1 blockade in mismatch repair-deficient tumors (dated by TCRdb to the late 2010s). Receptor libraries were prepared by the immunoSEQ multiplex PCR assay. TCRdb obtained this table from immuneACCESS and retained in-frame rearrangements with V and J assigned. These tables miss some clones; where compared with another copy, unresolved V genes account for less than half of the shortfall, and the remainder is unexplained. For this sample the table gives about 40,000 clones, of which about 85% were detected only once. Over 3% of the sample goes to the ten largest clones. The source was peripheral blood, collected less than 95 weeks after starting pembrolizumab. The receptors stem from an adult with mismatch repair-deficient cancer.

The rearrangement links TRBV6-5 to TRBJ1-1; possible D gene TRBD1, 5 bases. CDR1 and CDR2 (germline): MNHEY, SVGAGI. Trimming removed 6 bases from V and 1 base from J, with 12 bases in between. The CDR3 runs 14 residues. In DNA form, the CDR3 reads TGTGCCAGCAGCCGCAGGGATACGAACACTGAAGCTTTCTTT. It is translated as CASSRRDTNTEAFF.

As DNA, the CDR3 is TGTGCCAGTAGTATCATAAAGGCCTCCTTAAACACTGAAGCTTTCTTT. This encodes CASSIIKASLNTEAFF. This rearrangement joins TRBV19 to TRBJ1-1; D is undetermined. Trimming removed 3 bases at V and 2 bases at J, with 16 bases between. The CDR3 runs to 16 residues. Germline CDR1 is LNHDA and CDR2 is SQIVND (reference sequence).

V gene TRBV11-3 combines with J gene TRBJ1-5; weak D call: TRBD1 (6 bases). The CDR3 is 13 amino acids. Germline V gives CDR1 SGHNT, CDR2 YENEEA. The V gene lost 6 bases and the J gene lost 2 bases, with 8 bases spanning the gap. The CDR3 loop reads CASSPGGNQPQHF. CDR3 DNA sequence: TGTGCCAGCAGTCCAGGGGGCAATCAGCCCCAGCATTTT.

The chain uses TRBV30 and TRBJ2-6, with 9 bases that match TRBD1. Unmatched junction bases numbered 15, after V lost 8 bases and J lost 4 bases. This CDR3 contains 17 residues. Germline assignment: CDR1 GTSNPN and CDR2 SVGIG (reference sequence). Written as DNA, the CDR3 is TGTGCCACGCACCGGGACAGGGCCCTCTTGGGGGCCAACGTCCTGACTTTC. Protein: CATHRDRALLGANVLTF.

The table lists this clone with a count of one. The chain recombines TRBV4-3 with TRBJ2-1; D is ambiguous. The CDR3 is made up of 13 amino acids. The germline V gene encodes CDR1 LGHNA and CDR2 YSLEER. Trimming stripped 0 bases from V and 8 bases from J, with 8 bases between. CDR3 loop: CASSQDPGHEQFF. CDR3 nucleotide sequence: TGCGCCAGCAGCCAAGATCCCGGACATGAGCAGTTCTTC.

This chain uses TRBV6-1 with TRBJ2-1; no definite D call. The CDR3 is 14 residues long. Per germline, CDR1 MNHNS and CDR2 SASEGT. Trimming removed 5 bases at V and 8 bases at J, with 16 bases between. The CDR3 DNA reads TGTGCCAGCAGTAACTCCTTAATTTTGGATGAGCAGTTCTTC. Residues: CASSNSLILDEQFF.

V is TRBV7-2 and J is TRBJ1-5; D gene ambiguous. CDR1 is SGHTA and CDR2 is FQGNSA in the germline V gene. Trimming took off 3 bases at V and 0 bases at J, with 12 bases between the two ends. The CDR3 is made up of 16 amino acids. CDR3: CASSFRQVGSNQPQHF. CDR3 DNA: TGTGCCAGCAGCTTTCGTCAGGTCGGTAGCAATCAGCCCCAGCATTTT.

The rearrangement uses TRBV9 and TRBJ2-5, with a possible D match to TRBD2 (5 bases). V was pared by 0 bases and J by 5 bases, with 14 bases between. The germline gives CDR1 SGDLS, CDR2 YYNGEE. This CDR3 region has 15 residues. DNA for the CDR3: TGTGCCAGCAGCGTAGGAATAGTGGGAGCGGAGACCCAGTACTTC. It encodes CASSVGIVGAETQYF.

DNA for the CDR3: TGTGCCAGCAGCTTGGGACAGAACACTGAAGCTTTCTTT. Amino acids: CASSLGQNTEAFF. This chain uses TRBV7-9 with TRBJ1-1; perhaps TRBD1 as D (6 bases). Trimming stripped 3 bases from V and 1 base from J, with 6 bases between. CDR3 length: 13 residues. Germline loops: CDR1 SEHNR, CDR2 FQNEAQ (reference sequence).

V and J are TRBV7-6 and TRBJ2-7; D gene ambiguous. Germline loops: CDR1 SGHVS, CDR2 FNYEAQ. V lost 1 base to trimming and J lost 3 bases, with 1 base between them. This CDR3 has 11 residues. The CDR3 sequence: CASSLDYEQYF. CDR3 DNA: TGTGCCAGCAGCTTAGACTACGAGCAGTACTTC.

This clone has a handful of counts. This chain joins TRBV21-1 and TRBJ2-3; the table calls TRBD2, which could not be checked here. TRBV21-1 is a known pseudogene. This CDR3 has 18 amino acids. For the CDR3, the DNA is TGTGCCAGCAGCAAAGCGCTAGCGGGAACGGTTGGAACAGATACGCAGTATTTT. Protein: CASSKALAGTVGTDTQYF.

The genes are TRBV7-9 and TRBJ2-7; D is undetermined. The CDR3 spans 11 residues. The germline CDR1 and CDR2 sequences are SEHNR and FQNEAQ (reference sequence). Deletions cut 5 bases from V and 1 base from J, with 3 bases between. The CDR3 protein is CASSPSYEQYF. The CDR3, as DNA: TGTGCCAGCAGCCCATCCTACGAGCAGTACTTC.

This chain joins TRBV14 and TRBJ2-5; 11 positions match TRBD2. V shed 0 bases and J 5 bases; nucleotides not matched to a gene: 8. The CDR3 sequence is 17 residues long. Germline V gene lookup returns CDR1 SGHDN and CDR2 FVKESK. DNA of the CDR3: TGTGCCAGCAGCCAAGATCTTAGACTAGCGGGATTTGAGACCCAGTACTTC. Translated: CASSQDLRLAGFETQYF.

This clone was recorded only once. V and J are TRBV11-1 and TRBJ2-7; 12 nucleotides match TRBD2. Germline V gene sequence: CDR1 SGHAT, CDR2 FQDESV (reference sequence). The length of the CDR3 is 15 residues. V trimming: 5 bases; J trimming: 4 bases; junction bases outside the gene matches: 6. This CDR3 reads CASSLRLAGDYEQYF. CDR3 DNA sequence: TGTGCCAGCAGCCTTAGACTAGCGGGAGATTACGAGCAGTACTTC. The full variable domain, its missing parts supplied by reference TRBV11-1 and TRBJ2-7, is EAEVAQSPRYKITEKSQAVAFWCDPISGHATLYWYRQILGQGPELLVQFQDESVVDDSQLPKDRFSAERLKGVDSTLKIQPAELGDSAMYLCASSLRLAGDYEQYFGPGTRLTVT.

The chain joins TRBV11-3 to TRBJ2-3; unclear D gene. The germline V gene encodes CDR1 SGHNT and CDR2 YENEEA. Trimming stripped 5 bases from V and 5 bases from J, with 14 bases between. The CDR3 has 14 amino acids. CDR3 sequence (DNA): TGTGCCAGCAGCATCGGACGAGGTGAAGATACGCAGTATTTT. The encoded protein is CASSIGRGEDTQYF.